This T cell receptor beta chain was recovered during a study of T cell responses to AZD1222 COVID-19 vaccine. The V gene's germline CDR1 is MNHEY and CDR2 SMNVEV (reference sequence). This CDR3 region has 15 residues. J lost 9 bases, V lost 2 bases, and 4 bases had no gene match. Produced via immunoSEQ multiplex PCR; TCRdb's table is partial and in-frame only. Of 140,000 or so clones in the sample, around 90% were seen once. Study-wide results and limits: Spike regions recognized by vaccine-associated CD4 TCRs spanned the protein, led by 160-218 and 743-854.

As for this clone: The antigen is undetermined.

Here the sequenced sample was peripheral blood, taken 28 days after the second AZD1222 dose. This chain uses TRBV27 with TRBJ1-6; 10 nucleotides line up with TRBD1. This sequence was found in an adult who received the AZD1222 COVID-19 vaccine. CDR3 in DNA: TGTGCCAGCAGTTTAGCGGGACAGGGGCTTTCACCCCTCCACTTT. This translates into CASSLAGQGLSPLHF.